This T cell receptor beta chain was observed in a study of OX40 agonist ivuxolimab in advanced cancers. Profiled with immunoSEQ multiplex PCR; TCRdb holds only in-frame clones, not every one. The table lists some 14,000 clones, about 70% of them singletons. This clone has only one observation. V lost 4 bases and J 3 bases, leaving 14 bases between the germline ends. Per germline, CDR1 SGHNT and CDR2 YYREEE (reference sequence). The CDR3 spans 15 residues. This receptor was obtained from an adult with an advanced solid tumor such as melanoma, head and neck, liver or kidney cancer. Sequences were derived from CD4+ or CD8+ T cells sorted from blood, sampled in a trial of the OX40 agonist ivuxolimab. The V and J genes are TRBV5-4 and TRBJ1-5; no reliable D call. As DNA, the CDR3 is TGTGCCAGCAGCCCGAGGCCCGGGGACAATCAGCCCCAGCATTTT. It yields the protein CASSPRPGDNQPQHF.